A selection of T cell receptor beta chains follows, all from one sample in a study of early T cells in non-severe SARS-CoV-2 infection. One entry per CDR3 protein, called by TCRdb with MiXCR from the 5' RACE reads. The sample includes over 75,000 distinct CDR3 sequences, around 13% of them seen just once. Sequencing used whole blood. The receptors were sampled from an adult who was a healthcare worker with PCR-confirmed SARS-CoV-2 infection or an uninfected control (not recorded which). The CDR3 runs from the conserved cysteine through the conserved F or W. D genes are given only for firm matches. Not every row has a clone size; where given, it reads once, few, many or a size class.

d_call j_call clone_size v_call cdr3_aa cdr3_nt
- TRBJ2-1 many TRBV6-2/TRBV6-3 CASRRLYNEQFF TGTGCCAGCCGTCGGTTGTACAATGAGCAGTTCTTC
TRBD1 TRBJ2-3 - TRBV19 CASSQTGVAGTDTQYF TGTGCCAGTAGTCAAACAGGGGTGGCCGGCACAGATACGCAGTATTTT
TRBD1 TRBJ2-1 few TRBV28 CASSKDRADEQFF TGTGCCAGCAGCAAGGACAGGGCTGATGAGCAGTTCTTC
- TRBJ1-2 - TRBV12-3/TRBV12-4 CASSFAGAVDYGYTF TGTGCCAGCAGTTTCGCGGGGGCAGTGGACTATGGCTACACCTTC
- TRBJ1-1 few TRBV5-1 CASSLVGQFEAFF TGCGCCAGCAGCTTGGTGGGGCAATTCGAAGCTTTCTTT
TRBD2 TRBJ2-5 - TRBV29-1 CSAGSGGAETQYF TGCAGCGCTGGGAGCGGGGGGGCGGAGACCCAGTACTTC
- TRBJ1-5 - TRBV24-1 CATSDLTGSQPQHF TGTGCCACCAGTGATTTGACAGGGAGTCAGCCCCAGCATTTT
- TRBJ2-7 - TRBV29-1 CSAARRYLVGDYEQYF TGCAGCGCCGCCCGAAGGTATCTGGTAGGGGACTACGAGCAGTACTTC
- TRBJ1-3 few TRBV6-1 CASSDGTADRLLFGNTIYF TGTGCCAGCAGTGATGGGACCGCTGACAGACTCCTTTTTGGAAACACCATATATTTT
TRBD2 TRBJ2-1 many TRBV7-2 CASSSSGAYNEQFF TGTGCCAGCAGCTCTAGCGGGGCCTACAATGAGCAGTTCTTC
- TRBJ2-2 many TRBV7-9 CASSLRLDNTGELFF TGTGCCAGCAGCTTACGATTAGATAACACCGGGGAGCTGTTTTTT
TRBD1 TRBJ2-3 few TRBV7-9 CASSFLTGSTDTQYF TGTGCCAGCAGCTTCTTGACAGGGAGCACAGATACGCAGTATTTT
TRBD1 TRBJ2-6 many TRBV5-1 CASSLEQGAPSGANVLTF TGCGCCAGCAGCTTGGAGCAGGGGGCTCCCTCTGGGGCCAACGTCCTGACTTTC
- TRBJ2-7 medium-sized TRBV5-1 CASSPGPMGEQYF TGCGCCAGCAGCCCGGGACCGATGGGGGAGCAGTACTTC
TRBD1 TRBJ2-1 - TRBV6-6 CASRGDRVNEQFF TGTGCCAGCAGGGGGGACAGGGTAAATGAGCAGTTCTTC
TRBD2 TRBJ2-7 many TRBV29-1 CSVEDWTSGTTYEQYF TGCAGCGTTGAAGACTGGACTAGCGGGACTACCTACGAGCAGTACTTC
- TRBJ2-3 many TRBV6-6 CASSRTRSDTDTQYF TGTGCCAGCAGTCGCACAAGGTCGGACACAGATACGCAGTATTTT
TRBD1 TRBJ2-1 many TRBV16 CASSSGTGNEQFF TGTGCCAGCTCGTCCGGGACAGGGAATGAGCAGTTCTTC
- TRBJ1-6 many TRBV5-1 CASSPRQNSPLHF TGCGCCAGCAGCCCACGCCAGAATTCACCCCTCCACTTT
TRBD2 TRBJ2-1 - TRBV10-3 CAISRGLATNEQFF TGTGCCATCAGTAGGGGACTAGCAACGAATGAGCAGTTCTTC
- TRBJ2-6 many TRBV18 CASSQRQSSGANVLIF TGTGCCAGCTCACAACGACAAAGCTCTGGGGCCAACGTCCTGATTTTC
- TRBJ1-1 - TRBV15 CATSRGLGRDTEAFF TGTGCCACCAGCAGGGGCCTAGGGCGGGACACTGAAGCTTTCTTT
- TRBJ2-1 few TRBV20-1 CSATLGGLRYNEQFF TGCAGTGCTACCCTAGGAGGACTCCGCTACAATGAGCAGTTCTTC
TRBD1 TRBJ2-3 - TRBV11-3 CASSLEGTAETDTQYF TGTGCCAGCAGCTTAGAGGGGACAGCAGAAACAGATACGCAGTATTTT
- TRBJ1-6 few TRBV20-1 CSASGTVDSPLHF TGCAGTGCTTCCGGGACGGTGGATTCACCCCTCCACTTT
- TRBJ1-2 many TRBV6-2/TRBV6-3 CASSYGVSNYGYTF TGTGCCAGCAGTTACGGGGTCTCAAACTATGGCTACACCTTC
- TRBJ1-2 many TRBV29-1 CSVTGGTNYGYTF TGCAGCGTCACGGGGGGAACTAACTATGGCTACACCTTC